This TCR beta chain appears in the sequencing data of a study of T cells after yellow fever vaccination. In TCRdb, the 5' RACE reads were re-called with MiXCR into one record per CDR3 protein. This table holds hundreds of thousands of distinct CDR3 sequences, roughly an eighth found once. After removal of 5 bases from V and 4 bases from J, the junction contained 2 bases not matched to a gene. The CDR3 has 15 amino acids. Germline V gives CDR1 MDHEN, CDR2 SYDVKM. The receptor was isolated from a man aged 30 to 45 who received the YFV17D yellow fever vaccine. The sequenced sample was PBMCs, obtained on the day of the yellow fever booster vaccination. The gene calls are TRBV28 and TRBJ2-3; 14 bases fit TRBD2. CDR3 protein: CASSGGLAGADTQYF. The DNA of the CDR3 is TGTGCCAGCAGTGGGGGACTAGCGGGAGCAGATACGCAGTATTTT.